The clone carrying this T cell receptor beta chain was seen only once. The record originates from a study of blood T cell repertoires in COVID-19. Study-level background: What the recovered Cohort 3 donors had was two negative PCRs, clearance, or symptom resolution.

Measured with immunoSEQ multiplex PCR; TCRdb has only the in-frame clones, and not every one. The sample has about 170,000 clones, around three quarters seen once; the top ten hold under 20%. The length of the CDR3 is 15 residues. The germline CDR1 and CDR2 sequences are LGHNA and YNFKEQ. The V gene end was trimmed by 0 bases and the J gene end by 8 bases; junction bases not matched to a gene: 4. The clonotype comes from a woman in her 70s in a cohort exposed to, infected with or recovered from COVID-19 (not recorded which). The J gene is TRBJ2-3, the V gene TRBV4-2; 11 bases are shared with TRBD2. The sample was PBMCs or T cells enriched from blood (not recorded which). This CDR3 is CASSQDTSGSGTQYF. The CDR3 bases are TGTGCCAGCAGCCAAGATACTAGCGGGAGTGGTACGCAGTATTTT.